This TCR beta chain was observed in a study of T cell changes during pregnancy in multiple sclerosis. Using immunoSEQ multiplex PCR, the repertoire was profiled, and TCRdb retains in-frame clones only, with some absent. This table has about 92,000 clones, about 92% appearing once. CDR1 ENHRY and CDR2 SYGVKD come from the germline V gene. V lost 3 bases, J lost 3 bases, and 11 bases lay in between. This CDR3 comprises 15 residues. The sequence derives from a female donor with multiple sclerosis, enrolled in a pregnancy study. This chain uses TRBV10-3 with TRBJ2-2; the D is unclear. This specimen consisted of peripheral blood, obtained in the first trimester of pregnancy. The CDR3 reads CAISERRRHTGELFF. Written as DNA, the CDR3 is TGTGCCATCAGTGAACGGCGGCGCCACACCGGGGAGCTGTTTTTT.